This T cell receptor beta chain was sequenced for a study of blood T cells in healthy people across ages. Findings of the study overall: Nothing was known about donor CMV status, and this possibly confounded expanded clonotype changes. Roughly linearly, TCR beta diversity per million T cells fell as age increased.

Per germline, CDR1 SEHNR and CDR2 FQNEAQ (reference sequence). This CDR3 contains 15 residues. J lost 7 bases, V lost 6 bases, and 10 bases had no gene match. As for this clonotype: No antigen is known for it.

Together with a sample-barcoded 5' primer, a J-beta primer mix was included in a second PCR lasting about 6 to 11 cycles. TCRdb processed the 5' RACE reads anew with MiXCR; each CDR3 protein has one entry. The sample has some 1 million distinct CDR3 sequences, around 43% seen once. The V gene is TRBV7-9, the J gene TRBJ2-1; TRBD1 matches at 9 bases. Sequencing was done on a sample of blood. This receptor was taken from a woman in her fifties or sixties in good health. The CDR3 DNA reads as TGTGCCAGCAGTACCGGGACAGGGCTTCGGAATGAGCAGTTCTTC. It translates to CASSTGTGLRNEQFF. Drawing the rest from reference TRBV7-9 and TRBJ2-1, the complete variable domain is DTGVSQNPRHKITKRGQNVTFRCDPISEHNRLYWYRQTLGQGPEFLTYFQNEAQLEKSRLLSDRFSAERPKGSFSTLEIQRTEQGDSAMYLCASSTGTGLRNEQFFGPGTRLTVL.